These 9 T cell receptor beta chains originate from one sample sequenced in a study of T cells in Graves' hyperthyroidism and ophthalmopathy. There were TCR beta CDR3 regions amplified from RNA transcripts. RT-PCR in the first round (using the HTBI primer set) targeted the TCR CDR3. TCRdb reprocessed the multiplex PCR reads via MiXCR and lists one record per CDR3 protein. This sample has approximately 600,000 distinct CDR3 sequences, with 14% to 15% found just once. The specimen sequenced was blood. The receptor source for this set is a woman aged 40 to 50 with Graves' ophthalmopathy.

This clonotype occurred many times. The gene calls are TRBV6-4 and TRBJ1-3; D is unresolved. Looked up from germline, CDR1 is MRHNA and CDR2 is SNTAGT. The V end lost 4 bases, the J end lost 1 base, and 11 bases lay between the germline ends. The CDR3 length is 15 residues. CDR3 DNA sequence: TGTGCCAGCAGTGTCCTTGGGGATTCTGGAAACACCATATATTTT. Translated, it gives CASSVLGDSGNTIYF.

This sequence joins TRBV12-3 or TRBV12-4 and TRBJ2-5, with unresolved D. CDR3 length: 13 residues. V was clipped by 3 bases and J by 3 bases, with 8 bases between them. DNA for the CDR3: TGTGCCAGCAGTTTTCGGAGCAAAGAGACCCAGTACTTC. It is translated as CASSFRSKETQYF.

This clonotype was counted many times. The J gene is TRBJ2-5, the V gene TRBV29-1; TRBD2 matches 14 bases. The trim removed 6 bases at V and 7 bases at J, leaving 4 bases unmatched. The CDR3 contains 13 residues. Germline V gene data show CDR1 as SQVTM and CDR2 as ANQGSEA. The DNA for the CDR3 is TGCAGCGTGGGACTAGCGGGAGAAAGGACCCAGTACTTC. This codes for CSVGLAGERTQYF. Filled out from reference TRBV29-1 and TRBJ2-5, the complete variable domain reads SAVISQKPSRDICQRGTSLTIQCQVDSQVTMMFWYRQQPGQSLTLIATANQGSEATYESGFVIDKFPISRPNLTFSTLTVSNMSPEDSSIYLCSVGLAGERTQYFGPGTRLLVL.

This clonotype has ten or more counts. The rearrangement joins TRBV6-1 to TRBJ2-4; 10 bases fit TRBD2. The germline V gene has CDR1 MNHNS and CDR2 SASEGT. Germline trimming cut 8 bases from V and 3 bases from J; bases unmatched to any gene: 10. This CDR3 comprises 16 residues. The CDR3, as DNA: TGTGCCAGCGGGACCGTAGCGGGAGGCGTCAAAAACATTCAGTACTTC. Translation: CASGTVAGGVKNIQYF.

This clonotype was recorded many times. The CDR3: CAISEPLLEEQYF. The CDR3 region has the DNA TGTGCCATCAGTGAGCCCCTCCTAGAAGAGCAGTACTTC. This chain joins TRBV10-3 and TRBJ2-7, with D uncertain. V lost 2 bases, J lost 7 bases, and 12 bases lay in between. The CDR3 sequence is 13 residues long. The germline gives CDR1 ENHRY, CDR2 SYGVKD.

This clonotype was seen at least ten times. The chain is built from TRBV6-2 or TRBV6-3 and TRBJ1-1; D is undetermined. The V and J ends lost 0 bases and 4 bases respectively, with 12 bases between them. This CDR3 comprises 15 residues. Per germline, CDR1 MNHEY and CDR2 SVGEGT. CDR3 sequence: CASSYSYGVGTEAFF. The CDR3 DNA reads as TGTGCCAGCAGTTACTCATACGGGGTCGGCACTGAAGCTTTCTTT.

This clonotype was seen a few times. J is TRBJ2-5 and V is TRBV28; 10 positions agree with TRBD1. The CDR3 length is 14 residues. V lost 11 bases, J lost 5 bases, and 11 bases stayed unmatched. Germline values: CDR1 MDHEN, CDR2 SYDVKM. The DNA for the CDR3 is TGTGCCGGTAGAAGACAGGGGGCAGGGGAGACCCAGTACTTC. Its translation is CAGRRQGAGETQYF.

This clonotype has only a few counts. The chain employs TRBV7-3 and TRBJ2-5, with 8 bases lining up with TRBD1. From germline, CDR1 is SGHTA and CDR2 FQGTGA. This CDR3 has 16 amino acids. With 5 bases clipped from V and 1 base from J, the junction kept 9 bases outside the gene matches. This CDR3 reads CASSPRWTGPQETQYF. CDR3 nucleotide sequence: TGTGCCAGCAGCCCAAGGTGGACAGGGCCCCAAGAGACCCAGTACTTC.

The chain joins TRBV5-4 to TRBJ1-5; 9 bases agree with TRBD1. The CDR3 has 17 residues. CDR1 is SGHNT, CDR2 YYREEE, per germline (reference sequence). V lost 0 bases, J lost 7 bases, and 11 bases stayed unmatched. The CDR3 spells CASSLAGTGIVWQPQHF. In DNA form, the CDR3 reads TGTGCCAGCAGCTTGGCGGGGACAGGGATAGTTTGGCAGCCCCAGCATTTT.